The T cell receptor beta chain described here comes from a study of T-cell reconstitution after alpha-beta-depleted transplantation in children. Regarding the study as a whole: Expanded graft clones numbering several hundred reportedly gave rise to alpha-beta T cells about two months after transplant. T cells produced anew were the main source of T-cell counts and diversity one year after transplant. Surviving thymic progenitors and recipient T cells were the source of high TCRbeta diversity at day 60 in some patients.

This clonotype was seen a few times. The target antigen is unknown. It was with unique molecular identifiers that the TCRbeta library was prepared. A single record per CDR3 protein comes from TCRdb applying MiXCR to the PCR reads. The table records around 490,000 distinct CDR3 sequences, roughly an eighth of them present only once. The CDR3 sequence is 15 residues long. Germline V gene data show CDR1 as MNHEY and CDR2 as SMNVEV (reference sequence). V dropped 6 bases and J dropped 2; count of bases not matched to a gene: 5. The TCR sequence derives from a female patient aged 2-10 years who had a stem cell transplant for aplastic anemia, so the T cells may come from the graft donor. Sequences were derived from PBMCs, mostly from graft donor cells, sampled 180 days after TCRalphabeta/CD19-depleted stem cell transplant. The V call is TRBV27, the J call TRBJ2-1, with TRBD1 matching over 9 bases. CDR3: CASSQGTGTYNEQFF. CDR3 nucleotides: TGTGCCAGCAGCCAAGGGACAGGGACCTACAATGAGCAGTTCTTC.